This T cell receptor beta chain is from a study of OX40 agonist ivuxolimab in advanced cancers. Background on the study: Checkpoint inhibitors had been given previously to 35% to 50% of patients. Points from the study as a whole: CD4+ T cells averaged fewer expanded clones than CD8+ T cells. Low normalized clonal expansion also occurred in some nonresponding patients. At 0.1 to 3.0 mg/kg, CD4+ and CD8+ blood T cells expanded clonally by week 6.

The method was immunoSEQ multiplex PCR; TCRdb's version includes in-frame clones alone and lacks a portion of them. The sample includes around 65,000 clones, 80% to 95% seen only once; the top ten take about an eighth. V gave up 8 bases and J gave up 3 bases, with 13 bases separating them. The CDR3 totals 13 residues. Germline lookup yields CDR1 LNHDA and CDR2 SQIVND (reference sequence). Remarks on this clone: Its antigen is currently unknown.

The genes are TRBV19 and TRBJ1-1; D might be TRBD1 (6 bases). The source was CD4+ or CD8+ T cells sorted from blood, collected in a trial of the OX40 agonist ivuxolimab. The receptor was derived from an adult with an advanced solid tumor such as melanoma, head and neck, liver or kidney cancer. The CDR3 DNA follows: TGTGCCAGTGCCGGGGGCCATTACACTGAAGCTTTCTTT. Its protein is CASAGGHYTEAFF.